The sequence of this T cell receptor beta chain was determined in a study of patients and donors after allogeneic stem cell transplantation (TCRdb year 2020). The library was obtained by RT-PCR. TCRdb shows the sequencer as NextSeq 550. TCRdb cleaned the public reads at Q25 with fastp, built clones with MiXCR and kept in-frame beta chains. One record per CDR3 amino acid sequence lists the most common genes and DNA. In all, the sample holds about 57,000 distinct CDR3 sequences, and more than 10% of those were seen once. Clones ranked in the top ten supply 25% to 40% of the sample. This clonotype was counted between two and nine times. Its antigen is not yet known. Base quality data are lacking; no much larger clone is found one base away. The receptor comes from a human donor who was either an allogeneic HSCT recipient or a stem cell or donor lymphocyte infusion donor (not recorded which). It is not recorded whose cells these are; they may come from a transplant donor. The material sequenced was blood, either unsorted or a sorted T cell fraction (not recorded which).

The CDR3 corresponds to CSVLWGRRSYEQYF. The nucleotides are TGCAGCGTACTTTGGGGACGAAGGTCCTACGAGCAGTACTTC. This sequence uses TRBV29-1 and TRBJ2-7, with the D segment possibly TRBD1 or TRBD2, each aligning over 5 bases. The germline V gene yields SQVTM for CDR1 and ANQGSEA for CDR2. The CDR3 sequence holds 14 residues, the cysteine and phenylalanine included. Solely the CDR3 DNA is kept, with 42 bases framed from the first base. V and J are truncated by 6 bases and 1 base respectively, leaving an intervening sequence of 16 bases.